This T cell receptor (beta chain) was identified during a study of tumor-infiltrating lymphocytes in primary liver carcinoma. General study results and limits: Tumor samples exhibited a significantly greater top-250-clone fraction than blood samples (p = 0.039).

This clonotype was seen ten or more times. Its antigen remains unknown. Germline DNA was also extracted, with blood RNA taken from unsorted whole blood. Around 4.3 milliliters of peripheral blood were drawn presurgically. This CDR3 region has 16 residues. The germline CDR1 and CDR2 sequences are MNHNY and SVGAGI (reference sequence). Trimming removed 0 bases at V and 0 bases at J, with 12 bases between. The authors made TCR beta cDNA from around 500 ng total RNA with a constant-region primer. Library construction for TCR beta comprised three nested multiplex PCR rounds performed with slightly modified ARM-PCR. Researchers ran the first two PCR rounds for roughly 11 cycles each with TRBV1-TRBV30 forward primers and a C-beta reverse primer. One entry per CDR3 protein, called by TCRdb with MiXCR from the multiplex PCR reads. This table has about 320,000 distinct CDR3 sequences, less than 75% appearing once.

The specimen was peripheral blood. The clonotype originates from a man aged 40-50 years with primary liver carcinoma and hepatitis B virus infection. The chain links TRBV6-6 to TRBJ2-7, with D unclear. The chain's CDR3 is CASSYSGIVPSYEQYF. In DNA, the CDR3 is TGTGCCAGCAGTTACTCGGGAATCGTTCCCTCCTACGAGCAGTACTTC.